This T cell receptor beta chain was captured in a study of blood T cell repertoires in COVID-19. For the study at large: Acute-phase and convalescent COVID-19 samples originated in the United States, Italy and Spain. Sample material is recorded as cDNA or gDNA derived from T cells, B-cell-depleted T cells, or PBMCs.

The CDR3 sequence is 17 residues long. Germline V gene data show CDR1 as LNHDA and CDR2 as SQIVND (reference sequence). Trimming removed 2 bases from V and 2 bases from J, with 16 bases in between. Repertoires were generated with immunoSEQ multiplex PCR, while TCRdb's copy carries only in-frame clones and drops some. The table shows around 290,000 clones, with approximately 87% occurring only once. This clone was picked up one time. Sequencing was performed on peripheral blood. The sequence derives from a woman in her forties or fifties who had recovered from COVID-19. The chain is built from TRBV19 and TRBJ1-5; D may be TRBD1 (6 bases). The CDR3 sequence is CASSIWLGQGRNQPQHF. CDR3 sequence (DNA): TGTGCCAGTAGTATATGGTTGGGGCAGGGGCGCAATCAGCCCCAGCATTTT.